The 22 T cell receptor beta chains listed next were all sequenced from one sample in a study of T cell repertoires in cytomegalovirus infection. TCRdb analysed the reads with MiXCR anew, one entry per CDR3 protein. The sample lists 900,000 to 950,000 distinct CDR3 sequences, approximately 31% occurring once. Their target antigens are unknown. The source material was cultured CD8+ T cells from PBMCs, sampled from culture after CMV antigen stimulation. All receptors derive from a human donor in good health (CMV status not recorded). Some clones in this sample may be carry-over from other donors' samples.

The chain joins TRBV27 to TRBJ2-6; D not resolved. V dropped 7 bases and J dropped 0 bases, with 7 bases sitting between them. The CDR3 totals 14 residues. Per germline, CDR1 MNHEY and CDR2 SMNVEV (reference sequence). The CDR3 nucleotides read TGTGCCAGCACGTTGACCTCTGGGGCCAACGTCCTGACTTTC. This sequence encodes CASTLTSGANVLTF.

This clonotype was observed a handful of times. The J gene is TRBJ2-3, the V gene TRBV25-1, with 8 bases aligning to TRBD1. Germline-derived CDR1 and CDR2 are MGHDK and SYGVNS. V lost 6 bases and J lost 8; bases outside the gene matches: 7. The CDR3 runs to 13 residues. Here the CDR3 reads CASRTGEGGTQYF. DNA for the CDR3: TGTGCCAGCAGGACAGGGGAAGGAGGTACGCAGTATTTT.

The chain is built from TRBV6-2 or TRBV6-3 and TRBJ1-1, with unresolved D. Germline loops: CDR1 MNHEY, CDR2 SVGEGT. The CDR3 totals 13 residues. CDR3 DNA sequence: TGTGCGAGCCGCCGACCGCCGAACACTGAAGCTTTCTTT. Amino acid sequence: CASRRPPNTEAFF.

V usage is TRBV12-5 and J usage is TRBJ2-7; D is ambiguous. V was trimmed by 5 bases and J by 5 bases, leaving 13 bases between them. Germline-derived CDR1 and CDR2 are LGHNT and FRNRAP. The CDR3 loop spans 13 amino acids. DNA of the CDR3: TGTGCTAGTGGTCCCCCCGGATCCGACGAGCAGTACTTC. It translates to CASGPPGSDEQYF.

This chain uses TRBV7-6 with TRBJ2-1; D might be TRBD1 or TRBD2, each matching 5 bases. The CDR3 loop spans 17 amino acids. The germline CDR1 and CDR2 sequences are SGHVS and FNYEAQ. V was pared by 0 bases and J by 5 bases, with 17 bases between. The CDR3 coding sequence is TGTGCCAGCAGCTTAGCAGGGATGAGGGGCAAGGACAATGAGCAGTTCTTC. Protein sequence: CASSLAGMRGKDNEQFF.

This clonotype was found many times. This chain connects TRBV7-6 to TRBJ2-5, with D perhaps TRBD1 or TRBD2 (5 bases each). This CDR3 has 13 amino acids. Trimming removed 1 base from V and 5 bases from J, with 8 bases in between. Germline CDR1 is SGHVS and CDR2 is FNYEAQ. As DNA, the CDR3 is TGTGCCAGCAGCTTAGAGTGGGGGGAGACCCAGTACTTC. This gives the protein CASSLEWGETQYF.

This clonotype appeared many times. This chain links TRBV11-3 with TRBJ1-3; 11 nucleotides align to TRBD1. V lost 5 bases to trimming and J lost 2 bases; unmatched junction nucleotides: 2. Germline CDR1 SGHNT, CDR2 YENEEA. The CDR3 sequence is 15 residues long. The CDR3 loop is CASSPGQGAGNTIYF. Here the CDR3 DNA reads TGTGCCAGCAGCCCGGGACAGGGGGCTGGAAACACCATATATTTT.

This clonotype turned up a few times. This chain joins TRBV12-3 or TRBV12-4 and TRBJ2-2; 8 bases agree with TRBD2. Germline trimming cut 4 bases from V and 2 bases from J; bases unmatched to any gene: 6. CDR3 length equals 16 residues. CDR3: CASSSRGGFNTGELFF. CDR3 nucleotide sequence: TGTGCCAGCAGTTCCCGCGGGGGGTTTAACACCGGGGAGCTGTTTTTT.

This clonotype appeared a few times. J is TRBJ2-7 and V is TRBV2; no clear D gene. Per germline, CDR1 SNHLY and CDR2 FYNNEI. CDR3 length: 8 residues. Trimming shortened V by 7 bases and J by 5 bases, and 0 bases separated the two germline ends. CDR3 residues: CASNEQYV. The CDR3 region has the DNA TGTGCCAGCAACGAGCAGTACGTC.

The chain links TRBV6-4 to TRBJ2-1; D is unresolved. Germline CDR1 MRHNA, CDR2 SNTAGT. CDR3 length: 14 amino acids. The V and J ends lost 2 bases and 2 bases respectively, with 7 bases between them. The CDR3 DNA follows: TGTGCCAGCAGTGACGACCCACCCTACAATGAGCAGTTCTTC. Its translation is CASSDDPPYNEQFF.

The chain recombines TRBV6-6 with TRBJ2-7, with 14 bases that match TRBD2. The CDR3 loop spans 14 amino acids. Trimming cost V 6 bases and J 4 bases; bases outside gene matches: 2. Germline CDR1 MNHNY, CDR2 SVGAGI (reference sequence). CDR3 sequence: CASSRLAGGYEQYV. Here the CDR3 DNA reads TGTGCCAGCAGCCGACTAGCGGGGGGGTACGAGCAGTACGTC.

This clonotype has ten or more counts. The chain carries TRBV28 and TRBJ2-3; TRBD2 matches 9 bases. This CDR3 comprises 15 residues. Unmatched junction bases numbered 5, after V lost 2 bases and J lost 5 bases. CDR1 and CDR2 (germline): MDHEN, SYDVKM. CDR3 nucleotide sequence: TGTGCCAGCAGTTTACGGCGGGGGGGCAGAGATACGCAGTATTTT. Translated, it gives CASSLRRGGRDTQYF.

This clonotype was detected only a few times. The rearrangement joins TRBV7-8 to TRBJ2-7; D may be TRBD1 (6 bases). The CDR3 runs 14 residues. The V end lost 0 bases, the J end lost 6 bases, and 12 bases lay between the germline ends. The germline gives CDR1 SGHVS, CDR2 FQNEAQ. Here the CDR3 DNA reads TGTGCCAGCAGCTTAGCGGTTGGACAGTTCGAGCAGTACGTC. Amino acids: CASSLAVGQFEQYV.

This clonotype was picked up a small number of times. The rearrangement joins TRBV6-2 or TRBV6-3 to TRBJ2-7, with D possibly matching TRBD1 (5 bases). Germline V gene lookup returns CDR1 MNHEY and CDR2 SVGEGT. V lost 2 bases to trimming and J lost 0 bases, with 17 bases between them. The CDR3 consists of 17 residues. The chain's CDR3 is CASSYERQTDYSYEQYV. In DNA form, the CDR3 reads TGTGCCAGCAGTTACGAACGACAGACAGATTACTCCTACGAGCAGTACGTC.

A word on this clonotype: Since a much larger clone is just one base distant, this may be a read error. The V gene is TRBV7-8, the J gene TRBJ2-1; TRBD2 aligns across 8 bases. This CDR3 comprises 16 residues. CDR1 is SGHVS, CDR2 FQNEAQ, per germline. The CDR3 sequence is CASGLGTPGLDNEQFF. The CDR3 nucleotides are TGTGCCAGCGGCTTAGGGACACCGGGACTAGACAATGAGCAGTTCTTC.

In this sample, this clonotype turned up many times. The rearrangement links TRBV7-8 to TRBJ2-2; maybe TRBD1 (5 bases). There are 15 residues in the CDR3. Germline V CDR1 and CDR2: SGHVS, FQNEAQ. Trimming removed 3 bases from V and 1 base from J, with 9 bases in between. The CDR3 is CASSFWGQNTGELFF. CDR3 coding DNA: TGTGCCAGCAGCTTTTGGGGCCAGAACACCGGGGAGCTGTTTTTT.

The V gene is TRBV12-3 or TRBV12-4, the J gene TRBJ2-2; 10 bases map to TRBD1. Trimming took 11 bases from V and 12 from J; bases not matched to a gene: 15. The CDR3 is 14 residues long. The CDR3 DNA is TGTGCCGCAGGCGGGACAGGGGAGCGGGGGAAGCTGTTTTTT. It specifies CAAGGTGERGKLFF.

There are a few counts of this clonotype. The rearrangement links TRBV6-6 to TRBJ2-5; tentative D call: TRBD2 (5 bases). Trimming stripped 6 bases from V and 6 bases from J, with 20 bases between. The length of the CDR3 is 15 residues. The germline V gene encodes CDR1 MNHNY and CDR2 SVGAGI (reference sequence). CDR3: CASRLLVPPIQTQYF. The CDR3 DNA sequence: TGTGCCAGCAGGTTACTAGTACCCCCTATACAGACCCAGTACTTC.

The rearrangement joins TRBV4-3 to TRBJ2-1, with TRBD2 matching over 13 bases. CDR3 size: 15 residues. V shed 6 bases, J shed 8 bases, and the junction held 7 bases outside the gene matches. Germline lookup yields CDR1 LGHNA and CDR2 YSLEER. CDR3 region: CASRPTSGGAYEQFF. CDR3 bases: TGCGCCAGCAGACCCACTAGCGGGGGGGCTTATGAGCAGTTCTTC.

The table lists this clonotype with a count of one. J is TRBJ2-1 and V is TRBV19, with D perhaps TRBD1 (5 bases). Germline values: CDR1 LNHDA, CDR2 SQIVND (reference sequence). This CDR3 region has 18 residues. The V end lost 0 bases, the J end lost 2 bases, and 17 bases lay between the germline ends. The CDR3 DNA sequence: TGTGCCAGTAGTATAGAAGAGACAGCCAAATGGCCCTACAATGAGCAGTTCTTC. Its protein product is CASSIEETAKWPYNEQFF.

This chain uses TRBV18 with TRBJ2-7; TRBD1 is a possible D gene (6 bases). The germline V gene has CDR1 KGHSH and CDR2 LQKENI. The CDR3 has 15 amino acids. Trimming removed 6 bases at V and 3 bases at J, with 18 bases between. The CDR3 reads CASSNRDTWLYEQYF. The CDR3 nucleotides read TGTGCCAGCTCCAACCGGGACACCTGGCTCTACGAGCAGTACTTC. Based on the CDR3 plus reference TRBV18 and TRBJ2-7, the full variable domain is NAGVMQNPRHLVRRRGQEARLRCSPMKGHSHVYWYRQLPEEGLKFMVYLQKENIIDESGMPKERFSAEFPKEGPSILRIQQVVRGDSAAYFCASSNRDTWLYEQYFGPGTRLTVT.

The sample holds a few counts of this clonotype. This CDR3 is CASSVAMAFYNEQFF. Written as DNA, the CDR3 is TGTGCCAGCAGCGTAGCTATGGCTTTCTACAATGAGCAGTTCTTC. The gene calls are TRBV9 and TRBJ2-1; D remains unclear. Germline CDR1 and CDR2: SGDLS and YYNGEE. Deletions cut 0 bases from V and 3 bases from J, with 10 bases between. The length of the CDR3 is 15 residues. Full variable domain (outside the CDR3, taken from reference TRBV9 and TRBJ2-1): DSGVTQTPKHLITATGQRVTLRCSPRSGDLSVYWYQQSLDQGLQFLIQYYNGEERAKGNILERFSAQQFPDLHSELNLSSLELGDSALYFCASSVAMAFYNEQFFGPGTRLTVL.